These 20 T cell receptor beta chains originate from one sample sequenced in a study of prognosis after radiotherapy for stage I lung cancer. Genomic DNA was the source, and TCR beta CDR3 was amplified from it by two-round multiplex PCR. For every TRBV and TRBJ gene, a specific primer was used in first-round PCR. TCRdb re-called the multiplex PCR reads with MiXCR, one entry per CDR3 protein. The repertoire includes about 13,000 distinct CDR3 sequences, about 51% of them detected once, and around 30% sits in the top ten. Specimen: PBMCs, collected before or after stereotactic body radiation therapy (not recorded which). These receptors were obtained from a donor aged 50 or older with non-small cell lung cancer.

Many counts were recorded for this clonotype. This chain joins TRBV2 and TRBJ1-1; perhaps TRBD1 as D (5 bases). Trimming removed 7 bases at V and 7 bases at J, with 13 bases between. The CDR3 totals 12 residues. CDR1 SNHLY and CDR2 FYNNEI come from the germline V gene. CDR3 sequence: CASMAGLIEAFF. Written as DNA, the CDR3 is TGTGCCAGCATGGCAGGGCTTATTGAAGCTTTCTTT.

The gene calls are TRBV6-1 and TRBJ2-1, with D perhaps matching TRBD1 or TRBD2 (6 bases each). The V gene's germline CDR1 is MNHNS and CDR2 SASEGT. Trimming pared 8 bases from V and 9 bases from J, leaving 20 bases between. This CDR3 spans 14 amino acids. The CDR3: CASQEGVGSGEQFF. The CDR3 DNA reads as TGTGCCAGCCAGGAGGGGGTAGGGTCTGGTGAGCAGTTCTTC.

This clonotype was seen many times. This rearrangement joins TRBV3-1 to TRBJ2-3, with a possible D match to TRBD1 (5 bases). The CDR3 is 17 amino acids. Germline CDR1 is LGHDT and CDR2 is YNNKEL (reference sequence). V lost 4 bases and J 2 bases, leaving 19 bases between the germline ends. The CDR3 reads CASSLDVWQGTTDTQYF. In nucleotides, the CDR3 is TGTGCCAGCAGCCTCGATGTCTGGCAGGGAACCACAGATACGCAGTATTTT.

This clonotype was observed at least ten times. The V gene is TRBV7-9, the J gene TRBJ2-7; D is unclear. The CDR3 covers 17 residues. The V end was cut by 5 bases, the J end by 3 bases, with 23 bases between. Germline V lookup: CDR1 SEHNR, CDR2 FQNEAQ (reference sequence). The CDR3 sequence: CASSQSLTLTKIYEQYF. The CDR3 bases are TGTGCCAGCAGCCAATCTTTGACCTTGACAAAGATCTACGAGCAGTACTTC.

Concerning this clonotype: One end of the junction fails to match germline, which may point to a read error. This chain uses TRBV27 with TRBJ2-5; D not resolved. This CDR3 spans 11 amino acids. Germline CDR1 is MNHEY and CDR2 is SMNVEV (reference sequence). DNA of the CDR3: TGTGCCTGCAGTTTCGGAGATACCCAGTACTTC. Encoded protein: CACSFGDTQYF.

The chain uses TRBV7-2 and TRBJ1-2; 7 positions match TRBD1. The CDR3 extends over 15 amino acids. V was clipped by 0 bases and J by 5 bases; unmatched bases: 6. Per the germline V gene, CDR1 is SGHTA and CDR2 is FQGNSA. The CDR3, as DNA: TGTGCCAGCAGCTTAGCTAGGGGGGGACAGTATGGCTACACCTTC. It codes for CASSLARGGQYGYTF.

This clonotype showed up many times. The V gene is TRBV24-1, the J gene TRBJ2-5; tentative D call: TRBD2 (6 bases). V gave up 4 bases and J gave up 3 bases, with 14 bases separating them. CDR1 is KGHDR, CDR2 SFDVKD, per germline. The CDR3 covers 15 residues. CDR3 sequence (DNA): TGTGCCACCAGTGACGCTCCGGGACTCAAAGAGACCCAGTACTTC. Amino acid sequence: CATSDAPGLKETQYF.

To note about this clonotype: This is likely a read error, given that the CDR3 carries no conserved phenylalanine or tryptophan at its end. This chain connects TRBV7-9 to TRBJ2-5, with a possible D match to TRBD1 (5 bases). The CDR3 covers 14 residues. Germline lookup yields CDR1 SEHNR and CDR2 FQNEAQ (reference sequence). The V end was cut by 2 bases, the J end by 2 bases, with 9 bases between. The CDR3 DNA is TGTGCCAGCAGCTTAAAGGGGTGGCAAGAGACCCAGTACCTC. This encodes CASSLKGWQETQYL.

To note about this clonotype: The junction differs from germline at one of its ends, possibly a read error. The chain joins TRBV19 to TRBJ1-5, with D possibly matching TRBD1 (5 bases). The CDR3 runs to 15 residues. Germline V CDR1 and CDR2: LNHDA, SQIVND (reference sequence). In DNA form, the CDR3 reads TGTGCCAGTAGTATGGGGCACCGGGAGAATCAGCACCAGCATTTT. Amino acids: CASSMGHRENQHQHF.

The rearrangement joins TRBV6-4 to TRBJ1-4, with 7 bases identical to TRBD1. After removal of 10 bases from V and 7 bases from J, the junction contained 12 bases not matched to a gene. CDR1 and CDR2 from the germline V gene are MRHNA and SNTAGT. This CDR3 spans 14 amino acids. CDR3 amino acids: CAIRTGPRAEKLFF. Here the CDR3 DNA reads TGTGCCATTCGGACAGGTCCTCGCGCTGAAAAACTGTTTTTT.

This clonotype was recorded at least ten times. The chain is built from TRBV19 and TRBJ1-1; 7 bases line up with TRBD1. Germline V CDR1 and CDR2: LNHDA, SQIVND (reference sequence). The V gene end was trimmed by 5 bases and the J gene end by 11 bases; junction bases not matched to a gene: 14. The CDR3 covers 14 residues. The CDR3 bases are TGTGCCAGTAGTCCCCAGACAGGGTGGACGATTGCTTTCTTT. It is translated as CASSPQTGWTIAFF.

This clonotype qualifies as medium-sized (0.01 to 0.1%). V and J are TRBV11-2 and TRBJ2-7; D might be TRBD2 (5 bases). The V and J ends lost 5 bases and 7 bases respectively, with 15 bases between them. CDR1 is SGHAT and CDR2 is FQNNGV in the germline V gene. The CDR3 length is 13 residues. The CDR3 DNA reads as TGTGCCAGCAGCCTTTCGGACTTAGATGAGCAGTACTTC. Encoded protein: CASSLSDLDEQYF.

In nucleotides, the CDR3 is TGTGCCAGCAGCCAAGTATCCGCGAACACCGGGGAGCTGTTTTTT. Protein product: CASSQVSANTGELFF. This chain joins TRBV3-1 and TRBJ2-2, with no clear D. This CDR3 is 15 amino acids long. The V and J ends lost 1 base and 0 bases respectively, with 6 bases between them. Looked up from germline, CDR1 is LGHDT and CDR2 is YNNKEL (reference sequence).

This clonotype is judged medium-sized. The V call is TRBV30, the J call TRBJ1-2; D is undetermined. The CDR3 sequence is 12 residues long. Germline CDR1 and CDR2: GTSNPN and SVGIG (reference sequence). The V end lost 4 bases, the J end lost 4 bases, and 10 bases lay between the germline ends. CDR3 DNA: TGTGCCTGGACCATTGGAACCTATGGCTACACCTTC. Translated, it gives CAWTIGTYGYTF.

This clonotype was counted ten times or more. The V call is TRBV9, the J call TRBJ2-2; 7 bases agree with TRBD2. CDR1 is SGDLS and CDR2 is YYNGEE in the germline V gene. This CDR3 contains 15 residues. The V segment lost 2 bases and the J segment 0 bases; nucleotides outside the gene matches: 1. Here the CDR3 reads CASSVGLANTGELFF. The CDR3 DNA reads TGTGCCAGCAGCGTTGGACTAGCGAACACCGGGGAGCTGTTTTTT.

The chain is built from TRBV20-1 and TRBJ2-1; D uncertain. Germline lookup yields CDR1 DFQATT and CDR2 SNEGSKA (reference sequence). CDR3 length equals 14 residues. V gave up 5 bases and J gave up 0 bases, with 11 bases separating them. The CDR3 protein is CSAARVTSYNEQFF. The CDR3 DNA reads TGCAGTGCTGCTAGGGTTACCTCCTACAATGAGCAGTTCTTC.

This clonotype has a count of ten or more. The V call is TRBV11-3, the J call TRBJ2-3; D gene unclear. This CDR3 has 13 residues. V shed 5 bases and J shed 3 bases, with 9 bases lying between them. Per the germline V gene, CDR1 is SGHNT and CDR2 is YENEEA. The CDR3 sequence: CASSRTATDTQYF. The CDR3 coding sequence is TGTGCCAGCAGCCGAACAGCGACAGATACGCAGTATTTT.

This clonotype rates as medium-sized. This chain uses TRBV7-8 with TRBJ2-1; TRBD2 aligns across 7 bases. V lost 1 base and J lost 3; bases outside the gene matches: 3. CDR1 and CDR2 (germline): SGHVS, FQNEAQ. The CDR3 totals 15 residues. Written as DNA, the CDR3 is TGTGCCAGCAGCTTAGAGGGAGGGGACTACAATGAGCAGTTCTTC. This translates into CASSLEGGDYNEQFF. Full variable domain (rest looked up from reference TRBV7-8 and TRBJ2-1): GAGVSQSPRYKVAKRGQDVALRCDPISGHVSLFWYQQALGQGPEFLTYFQNEAQLDKSGLPSDRFFAERPEGSVSTLKIQRTQQEDSAVYLCASSLEGGDYNEQFFGPGTRLTVL.

The genes are TRBV12-3 or TRBV12-4 and TRBJ2-7; D is perhaps TRBD2 (5 bases). The V end was cut by 6 bases, the J end by 3 bases, with 9 bases between. There are 12 residues in the CDR3. Here the CDR3 reads CASSLSGYEQYF. CDR3 DNA: TGTGCCAGCAGCCTAAGCGGCTACGAGCAGTACTTC.

Ten or more counts support this clonotype. V is TRBV9 and J is TRBJ2-4, with TRBD1 matching over 10 bases. From germline, CDR1 is SGDLS and CDR2 YYNGEE. The CDR3 is 16 amino acids. Trimming took 3 bases from V and 1 from J; bases not matched to a gene: 4. CDR3 protein: CASSAGTGEAKNIQYF. CDR3 DNA: TGTGCCAGCAGCGCCGGGACAGGGGAGGCCAAAAACATTCAGTACTTC.